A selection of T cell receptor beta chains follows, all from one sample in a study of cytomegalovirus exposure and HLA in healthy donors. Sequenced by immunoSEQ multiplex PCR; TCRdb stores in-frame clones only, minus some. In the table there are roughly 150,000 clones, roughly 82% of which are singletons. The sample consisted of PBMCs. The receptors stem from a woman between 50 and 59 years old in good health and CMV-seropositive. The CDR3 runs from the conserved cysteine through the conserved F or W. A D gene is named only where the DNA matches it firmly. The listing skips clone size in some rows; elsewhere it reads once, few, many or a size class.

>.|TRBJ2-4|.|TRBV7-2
TGTGCCAGCAGCTTCGAGGGTTTTCAGTACTTC
CASSFEGFQYF
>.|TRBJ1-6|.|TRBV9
TGTGCCAGCAGCGTAGACGGGGTCACTAATTCACCCCTCCACTTT
CASSVDGVTNSPLHF
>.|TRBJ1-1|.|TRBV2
TGTGCCAGCAGTGAATTCTGGAACACTGAAGCTTTCTTT
CASSEFWNTEAFF
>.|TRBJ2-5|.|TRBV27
TGTGCCAGCAGTTTGGACTACAGGAGCAAAGAGACCCAGTACTTC
CASSLDYRSKETQYF
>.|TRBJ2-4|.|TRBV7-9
TGTGCCAGCAGCTTATTCACGGCGGGGGCCAAAAACATTCAGTACTTC
CASSLFTAGAKNIQYF
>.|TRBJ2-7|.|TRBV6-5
TGTGCCAGCGGGTCGGGCGAGCAGTACTTC
CASGSGEQYF
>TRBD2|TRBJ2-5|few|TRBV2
TGTGCCAGCACCGGGACTAGCGGGGGAGAGACCCAGTACTTC
CASTGTSGGETQYF
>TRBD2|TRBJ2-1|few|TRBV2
TGTGCCCTCGGGGGGGTTAACTCCTACAATGAGCAGTTCTTC
CALGGVNSYNEQFF
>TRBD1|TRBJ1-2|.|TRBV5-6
TGTGCCAGCAGCGTGGGGACAGGGAACTATGGCTACACCTTC
CASSVGTGNYGYTF
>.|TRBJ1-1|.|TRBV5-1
TGCGCCAGCAAAGGAGGCGGGACTGAAGCTTTCTTT
CASKGGGTEAFF
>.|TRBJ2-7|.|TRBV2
TGTGCCAGCGCGAGGTCCTACGAGCAGTACTTC
CASARSYEQYF
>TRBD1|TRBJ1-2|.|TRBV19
TGTGCCAGTAGTATAGTCGGCCAGGGGGCGTACTATGGCTACACCTTC
CASSIVGQGAYYGYTF
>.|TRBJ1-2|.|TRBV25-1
TGTGCCAGCAGTTGGGGGGGAAGCTATGGCTACACCTTC
CASSWGGSYGYTF
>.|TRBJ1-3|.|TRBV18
TGTGCCAGCTCGCGCGAGCAGGGTGCGGGAAACACCATATATTTT
CASSREQGAGNTIYF
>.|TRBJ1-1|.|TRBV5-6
TGTGCCAGCAGCCGTGTCTGGGGGGGGCTCGGGGACACTGAAGCTTTCTTT
CASSRVWGGLGDTEAFF
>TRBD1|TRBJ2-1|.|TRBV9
TGTGCCAGCAGCGTAGCCCCAGGGGGATATGAGCAGTTCTTC
CASSVAPGGYEQFF
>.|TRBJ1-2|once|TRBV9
TGTGCCAGCAGCGAAGCCCACCTTAACTATGGCTACACCTTC
CASSEAHLNYGYTF
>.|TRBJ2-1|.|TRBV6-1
TGTGCCAGCAGACAGTACCAGTACAATGAGCAGTTCTTC
CASRQYQYNEQFF
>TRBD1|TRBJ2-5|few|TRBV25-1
TGTGCCAGCAGAGGACAGGGGGGGCAAGAGACCCAGTACTTC
CASRGQGGQETQYF
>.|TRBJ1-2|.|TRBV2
TGTGCCAGCAGCAGGGTGGGTAGCGGCTACACCTTC
CASSRVGSGYTF
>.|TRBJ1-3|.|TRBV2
TGTGCCAGCAGTAAGAGGACACCTCGCTCTGGAAACACCATATATTTT
CASSKRTPRSGNTIYF
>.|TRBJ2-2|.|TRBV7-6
TGTGCCAGCAGCCCCACCGGGACACAGTACACCGGGGAGCTGTTTTTT
CASSPTGTQYTGELFF
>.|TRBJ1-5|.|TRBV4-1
TGCGCCAGCAGCCAAGGCAACAGGCGTAATCAGCCCCAGCATTTT
CASSQGNRRNQPQHF
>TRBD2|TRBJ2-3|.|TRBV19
TGTGCCAGTAATTTGGGGGGGAGCACAGATACGCAGTATTTT
CASNLGGSTDTQYF
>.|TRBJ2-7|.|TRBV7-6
TGTGCCAGCAGTCCACGTAGGGGGGGGGACGAGCAGTACTTC
CASSPRRGGDEQYF
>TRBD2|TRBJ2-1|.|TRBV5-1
TGCGCCAGCAGCTTGCTTAGCGGGGGAATTTACAATGAGCAGTTCTTC
CASSLLSGGIYNEQFF
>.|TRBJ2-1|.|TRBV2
TGTGCCAGTGAGGGGGGGCGATACGATGAGCAGTTCTTC
CASEGGRYDEQFF
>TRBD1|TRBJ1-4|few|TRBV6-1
TGTGCCAGCGCGCGACAGGGGAGTAATGAAAAACTGTTTTTT
CASARQGSNEKLFF
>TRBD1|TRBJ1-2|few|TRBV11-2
TGTGCCAGCAGCCCCATTCGACAGGGTCGAAACTATGGCTACACCTTC
CASSPIRQGRNYGYTF
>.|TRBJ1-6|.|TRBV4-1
TGCGCCAGCAGCCAAGATCAGGGCTCCTATAATTCACCCCTCCACTTT
CASSQDQGSYNSPLHF
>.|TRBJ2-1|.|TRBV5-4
TGTGCCAGCAGCCTCGGTGGGCAGGGAGGTGAGCAGTTCTTC
CASSLGGQGGEQFF
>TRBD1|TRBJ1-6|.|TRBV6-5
TGTGCCAGCAGCCGGGACAGGGACTCACCCCTCCACTTT
CASSRDRDSPLHF
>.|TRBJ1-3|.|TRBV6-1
TGTGCCAGCACCAGGGCAGGAAACACCATATATTTT
CASTRAGNTIYF
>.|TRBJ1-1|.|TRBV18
TGTGCCAGCTCACCGGACAGAGAGAACACTGAAGCTTTCTTT
CASSPDRENTEAFF
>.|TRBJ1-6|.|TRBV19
TGTGCCAGTAGTATTGTGTGGCTGGAGACAGTAAATTCACCCCTCCACTTT
CASSIVWLETVNSPLHF
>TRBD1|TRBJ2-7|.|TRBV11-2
TGTGCCAGCAGAAGACAGGGATACTACGAGCAGTACTTC
CASRRQGYYEQYF
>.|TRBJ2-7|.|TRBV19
TGTGCCAGTAGTACGACTAGGGACTCCTACGAGCAGTACTTC
CASSTTRDSYEQYF
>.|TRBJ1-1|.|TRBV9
TGTGCCAGCAGCGTACTCCAGGGAGGCACTGAAGCTTTCTTT
CASSVLQGGTEAFF
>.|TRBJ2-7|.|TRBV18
TGTGCCAGCTCACCACCGCAACAGGCTTTCGCCGAGCAGTACTTC
CASSPPQQAFAEQYF
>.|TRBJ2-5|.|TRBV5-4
TGTGCCAGCAGCCGAGACAGCGAAGAGACCCAGTACTTC
CASSRDSEETQYF
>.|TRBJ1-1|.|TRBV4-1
TGCGCCAGCAGCCACCCTGCGGGGGGCCGTAACACTGAAGCTTTCTTT
CASSHPAGGRNTEAFF
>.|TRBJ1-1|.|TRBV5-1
TGCGCCAGCAGCGCTGCCCGTTTAAGGGGCACTGAAGCTTTCTTT
CASSAARLRGTEAFF
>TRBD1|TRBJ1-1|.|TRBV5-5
TGTGCCAGCAGCTCTGGGACAGGCACTTTGAACACTGAAGCTTTCTTT
CASSSGTGTLNTEAFF
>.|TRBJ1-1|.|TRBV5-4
TGTGCCAGCAGCTTGGCCAGTCAGGCCGAAGCTTTCTTT
CASSLASQAEAFF
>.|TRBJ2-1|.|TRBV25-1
TGTGCCAGCAGTAGGGGCTACCGGGACACGCAGTCCTACAATGAGCAGTTCTTC
CASSRGYRDTQSYNEQFF
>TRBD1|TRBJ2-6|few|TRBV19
TGTGCCAGTAGTACGGACAGGCTAACGACCTCTGGGGCCAACGTCCTGACTTTC
CASSTDRLTTSGANVLTF
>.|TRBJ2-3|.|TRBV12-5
TGTGCTAGTGCCCTCGTTACTAGCCGAAGCACAGATACGCAGTATTTT
CASALVTSRSTDTQYF
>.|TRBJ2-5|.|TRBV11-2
TGTGCCAGCAGCTTAGGGACAGGTCGGGGGGGAGAGACCCAGTACTTC
CASSLGTGRGGETQYF
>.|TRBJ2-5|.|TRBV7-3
TGTGCCAGCAGCTTAGAGGGTGGGATGCAGTACTTC
CASSLEGGMQYF